This T cell receptor (beta chain) was obtained from a study of OX40 agonist ivuxolimab in advanced cancers. Study-level information: There were three patients with partial responses, one having hepatocellular carcinoma and two cutaneous melanoma. Study-level findings and limits: Expanded clones tended on average to be more numerous among CD8+ T cells than CD4+. Both CD4+ and CD8+ T cell populations in blood had undergone clonal expansion by week 6 at 0.1 to 3.0 mg/kg.

Turning to this clone: The antigen remains unidentified.

The protocol was immunoSEQ multiplex PCR, while the TCRdb copy is restricted to in-frame clones and leaves out a portion. This sample has 71,000 or so clones, with 86% found just once. V lost 0 bases to trimming and J lost 7 bases; unmatched junction nucleotides: 7. The CDR3 covers 17 residues. The germline CDR1 and CDR2 sequences are SGDLS and YYNGEE. The TCR comes from an adult with an advanced solid tumor such as melanoma, head and neck, liver or kidney cancer. This chain connects TRBV9 to TRBJ2-1; TRBD2 aligns across 13 bases. The material sequenced was CD4+ or CD8+ T cells sorted from blood, taken in a trial of the OX40 agonist ivuxolimab. CDR3 residues: CASSVGLGTSGNNEQFF. CDR3 sequence (DNA): TGTGCCAGCAGCGTAGGCCTCGGGACTAGCGGGAATAATGAGCAGTTCTTC.